This T cell receptor beta chain is drawn from a study of T cells in Graves' hyperthyroidism and ophthalmopathy. The CDR3 sequence is 18 residues long. V was shortened by 2 bases and J by 5 bases, with 22 bases between the two germline ends. Study outcomes and limitations: Most thyroid clonotypes with frequency above 0.001 were detected in blood.

It was RNA transcripts that yielded the amplified TCR beta CDR3 regions. An initial round of RT-PCR targeting the TCR CDR3 relied on the HTBI primer set. TCRdb processed the multiplex PCR reads anew with MiXCR; each CDR3 protein has one entry. This table has a few hundred thousand distinct CDR3 sequences, about 18% appearing once. Turning to this clonotype: Its antigen is currently unknown.

Sample: blood. The receptor was isolated from a man younger than 35 with Graves' ophthalmopathy. This chain links TRBV12-3 or TRBV12-4 with TRBJ2-1; unclear D gene. The CDR3 DNA reads TGTGCCAGCAGTTTAATAATTTATAGGGCCAGACCTAACAATGAGCAGTTCTTC. As protein: CASSLIIYRARPNNEQFF.